This passage covers 7 T cell receptor beta chains from one sample sequenced in a study of CD8+ T cells in alopecia areata. Extracted RNA was reverse transcribed, and the resulting cDNA served as sequencing template. The method was immunoSEQ multiplex PCR; TCRdb's version includes in-frame clones alone and lacks a portion of them. In the table there are 100,000 to 150,000 clones, approximately 58% of which are singletons. Specimen: CD4+ T cells sorted from blood, collected at week 0. These receptors were taken from a human donor with alopecia areata.

The chain employs TRBV5-1 and TRBJ2-3; 8 nucleotides align to TRBD1. Trimming removed 8 bases from V and 0 bases from J; junction bases left unmatched: 8. The length of the CDR3 is 15 residues. The germline V gene has CDR1 SGHRS and CDR2 YFSETQ. The CDR3 DNA follows: TGCGCCAGTACTCTGGACAGGGCAAGCACAGATACGCAGTATTTT. Its translation is CASTLDRASTDTQYF.

DNA for the CDR3: TGTGCCAGCAGTGAAGTCCCGGGACAGGGGAGAGGCTACACCTTC. Translated: CASSEVPGQGRGYTF. V is TRBV6-1 and J is TRBJ1-2; TRBD1 agrees at 10 bases. The CDR3 is made up of 15 amino acids. From germline, CDR1 is MNHNS and CDR2 SASEGT. J lost 8 bases, V lost 1 base, and 7 bases had no gene match.

In its sample, this clone was seen a few times. Other nucleotide sequences from this sample produce the same CDR3. The chain is built from TRBV7-9 and TRBJ2-5; D gene unclear. Germline V gene data show CDR1 as SEHNR and CDR2 as FQNEAQ (reference sequence). The CDR3 has 12 amino acids. V was pared by 3 bases and J by 5 bases, with 7 bases between. Written as DNA, the CDR3 is TGTGCCAGCAGCTTTGGAGAGGAGACCCAGTACTTC. Translation gives CASSFGEETQYF.

The chain carries TRBV7-8 and TRBJ2-1, with D hard to call. Trimming shortened V by 4 bases and J by 6 bases, and 16 bases separated the two germline ends. CDR3 size: 15 residues. Per germline, CDR1 SGHVS and CDR2 FQNEAQ. The CDR3 nucleotides read TGTGCCAGCAGCTCGGACGGATTTTCGGGCAATGAGCAGTTCTTC. Amino acid sequence: CASSSDGFSGNEQFF.

This chain links TRBV4-2 with TRBJ2-1, with unresolved D. The CDR3 extends over 14 amino acids. CDR1 is LGHNA and CDR2 is YNFKEQ in the germline V gene. V gave up 1 base and J gave up 7 bases, with 11 bases separating them. The CDR3 reads CASSQALALNEQFF. The CDR3 bases are TGTGCCAGCAGCCAAGCGCTGGCCCTTAATGAGCAGTTCTTC.

The chain has TRBV29-1 and TRBJ2-3; 14 bases are shared with TRBD2. J gave up 2 bases and V 7 bases, and 11 bases lay outside the gene matches. The CDR3 extends over 17 amino acids. Per germline, CDR1 SQVTM and CDR2 ANQGSEA. The CDR3 sequence is CSAIPRTSGGSTDTQYF. CDR3 in DNA: TGCAGCGCTATCCCCCGGACTAGCGGGGGGTCCACAGATACGCAGTATTTT.

The rearrangement joins TRBV7-9 to TRBJ1-2; D call uncertain. The CDR3 has 13 residues. Trimming took 3 bases from V and 0 from J, leaving 5 bases between them. Germline V gene lookup returns CDR1 SEHNR and CDR2 FQNEAQ (reference sequence). As DNA, the CDR3 is TGTGCCAGCAGCTTCAGTGCTAACTATGGCTACACCTTC. It translates to CASSFSANYGYTF. Supplemented by reference TRBV7-9 and TRBJ1-2, the full variable domain reads DTGVSQNPRHKITKRGQNVTFRCDPISEHNRLYWYRQTLGQGPEFLTYFQNEAQLEKSRLLSDRFSAERPKGSFSTLEIQRTEQGDSAMYLCASSFSANYGYTFGSGTRLTVV.